The 6 T cell receptor beta chains below were found in one sample sequenced in a study of blood T cell repertoires in COVID-19. Sequencing used immunoSEQ multiplex PCR; TCRdb keeps in-frame clones, though not all of them. The table shows fewer than 300,000 clones, with 82% occurring only once. The sample comprised peripheral blood. Receptors originate from a young woman with acute or convalescent COVID-19.

The CDR3 DNA sequence: TGTGCCAGCAGTCCGGGACTAGAGGCTGAGCAGTTCTTC. This encodes CASSPGLEAEQFF. V usage is TRBV4-2 and J usage is TRBJ2-1; 8 bases fit TRBD2. The CDR3 sequence is 13 residues long. CDR1 is LGHNA and CDR2 is YNFKEQ in the germline V gene. Trimming cost V 6 bases and J 9 bases; bases outside gene matches: 7.

As for this clone: The sample carries other DNA sequences with the same CDR3. The V call is TRBV19, the J call TRBJ1-4, with D possibly TRBD1 on 5 matching bases. This CDR3 comprises 14 residues. V was clipped by 7 bases and J by 4 bases, with 13 bases between them. Germline CDR1 LNHDA, CDR2 SQIVND (reference sequence). DNA of the CDR3: TGTGCCAGTAAGCGGCGGGGGAGTAATGAAAAACTGTTTTTT. Protein sequence: CASKRRGSNEKLFF.

V usage is TRBV6-6 and J usage is TRBJ1-1, with 11 positions matching TRBD1. Germline values: CDR1 MNHNY, CDR2 SVGAGI (reference sequence). CDR3 length: 16 residues. After removal of 1 base from V and 6 bases from J, the junction contained 7 bases not matched to a gene. The CDR3 nucleotides are TGTGCCAGCAGTTACTTGCCGGGACAGGGGGTTCCTGAAGCTTTCTTT. Its translation: CASSYLPGQGVPEAFF.

The rearrangement uses TRBV2 and TRBJ1-6; D unclear. V gave up 7 bases and J gave up 0 bases, with 7 bases separating them. The CDR3 is made up of 14 amino acids. Germline values: CDR1 SNHLY, CDR2 FYNNEI. This chain's CDR3 is CASIGSSYNSPLHF. CDR3 DNA sequence: TGTGCCAGCATCGGGAGCTCCTATAATTCACCCCTCCACTTT.

The chain employs TRBV19 and TRBJ1-2, with no clear D. V shed 0 bases and J shed 5 bases, with 16 bases lying between them. CDR3 length: 16 amino acids. CDR1 and CDR2 from the germline V gene are LNHDA and SQIVND (reference sequence). In DNA form, the CDR3 reads TGTGCCAGTAGTATAGATGGTGGCAACGCCAGGTATGGCTACACCTTC. Its translation: CASSIDGGNARYGYTF.

The chain combines TRBV5-8 with TRBJ2-1, with 7 nucleotides matching TRBD2. The CDR3 consists of 15 residues. The germline CDR1 and CDR2 sequences are SGHTS and YDEGEE. With V trimmed by 1 base and J by 6 bases, 7 bases remained unmatched. The CDR3 is CASSLWASGANEQFF. The CDR3 DNA reads TGTGCCAGCAGCTTGTGGGCTAGCGGAGCCAATGAGCAGTTCTTC.